This passage covers 7 T cell receptor beta chains from one sample sequenced in a study of blood T cell repertoires in COVID-19. Profiled with immunoSEQ multiplex PCR; TCRdb holds only in-frame clones, not every one. The table lists roughly 150,000 clones, approximately 82% of them singletons. Sample: peripheral blood. Receptor source: a man in his 60s who had recovered from COVID-19.

The genes are TRBV7-2 and TRBJ2-6; weak D call: TRBD1 (6 bases). V shed 6 bases and J shed 2 bases, with 11 bases lying between them. The CDR3 runs to 15 residues. Germline V CDR1 and CDR2: SGHTA, FQGNSA. The CDR3 sequence: CASSLQGPGANVLTF. The CDR3 DNA follows: TGTGCCAGCAGTCTTCAGGGGCCTGGGGCCAACGTCCTGACTTTC.

This clone turned up a few times. This chain connects TRBV12-5 to TRBJ1-1; D is undetermined. V was trimmed by 0 bases and J by 2 bases, leaving 4 bases between them. The CDR3 extends over 13 amino acids. The germline V gene has CDR1 LGHNT and CDR2 FRNRAP. DNA of the CDR3: TGTGCTAGTGGTTTGGTCGTCAACACTGAAGCTTTCTTT. Translation gives CASGLVVNTEAFF.

V gene TRBV21-1 combines with J gene TRBJ2-5; TRBD1, the table's D call, was not compared with the DNA. TRBV21-1 is a documented pseudogene. The CDR3 length is 16 residues. The CDR3 nucleotides read TGTGCCAGCAGCCGTTCCCGGGACAGGGTGAGAAAGACCCAGTACTTC. It codes for CASSRSRDRVRKTQYF.

This clone was observed a few times. The V and J genes are TRBV3-1 (or the pseudogene TRBV3-2) and TRBJ1-4; 7 bases are a match to TRBD1. The ends lost 3 bases at V and 3 bases at J; junction bases unmatched: 7. This CDR3 has 16 amino acids. In germline, CDR1 is LGHDT, CDR2 YNNKEL (reference sequence). In DNA, the CDR3 is TGTGCCAGCAGCCAGTTCAGGACAGGAGCTAATGAAAAACTGTTTTTT. Translating gives CASSQFRTGANEKLFF.

This clone was seen only a few times. Because the CDR3's place on the DNA is in doubt, the DNA is left out and the CDR3 is given as listed by TCRdb. The V and J genes are TRBV7-9 and TRBJ1-2. The CDR3 length equals 12 residues, ends included. The germline V gene encodes CDR1 SEHNR and CDR2 FQNEAQ (reference sequence). CDR3 in amino acids: CASSSSGYGYTF.

The chain has TRBV6-5 and TRBJ1-4; D ambiguous. Trimming left V 7 bases short and J 3 bases short, with 9 bases between. CDR1 MNHEY and CDR2 SVGAGI come from the germline V gene. This CDR3 has 13 amino acids. In DNA, the CDR3 is TGTGCCAGCAACAAGATTTCTAATGAAAAACTGTTTTTT. Amino acids: CASNKISNEKLFF.

The chain couples TRBV27 to TRBJ1-6; 9 nucleotides match TRBD1. Germline lookup yields CDR1 MNHEY and CDR2 SMNVEV (reference sequence). CDR3 length: 13 amino acids. Germline trimming cut 5 bases from V and 9 bases from J; bases unmatched to any gene: 2. CDR3 amino acids: CASSRQGGSPLHF. In DNA form, the CDR3 reads TGTGCCAGCAGTCGACAGGGGGGTTCACCCCTCCACTTT.